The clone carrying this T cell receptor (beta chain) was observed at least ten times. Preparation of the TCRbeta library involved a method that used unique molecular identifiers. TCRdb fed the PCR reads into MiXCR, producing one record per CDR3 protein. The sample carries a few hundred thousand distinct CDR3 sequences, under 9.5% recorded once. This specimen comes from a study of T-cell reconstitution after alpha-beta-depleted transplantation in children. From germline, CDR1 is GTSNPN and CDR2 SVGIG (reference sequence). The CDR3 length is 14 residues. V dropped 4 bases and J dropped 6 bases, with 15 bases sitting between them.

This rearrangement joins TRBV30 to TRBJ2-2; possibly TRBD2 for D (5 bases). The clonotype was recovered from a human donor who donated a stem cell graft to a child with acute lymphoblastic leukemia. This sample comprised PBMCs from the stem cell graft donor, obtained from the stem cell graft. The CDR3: CAWTPLPGSGELFF. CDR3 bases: TGTGCCTGGACCCCCCTACCGGGGTCCGGGGAGCTGTTTTTT.